This TCR beta chain was recorded in a study of human T cells and chemical hapten exposure (dated by TCRdb to the early 2020s). For the study in its entirety: For sensitization, 2% DPC in acetone was applied to a roughly 2 cm by roughly 2 cm area of upper inner arm skin. Weekly therapeutic DPC doses were additionally applied to the scalp of patients throughout the roughly 25-week study period. Patch testing on the upper back used Finn chambers containing 0.01% DPC, with scoring done after 6 days according to International Contact Dermatitis Research Group standards. The patient cohort, mostly female, included alopecia areata with under or over 50% scalp involvement, alopecia totalis and alopecia universalis. Libraries were pooled for sequencing, and per-sample TCR yields varied mainly because of small differences in library volumes within the pool. Peripheral blood TCR repertoire changes were tracked in vivo in alopecia patients during primary and secondary sensitization to the hapten diphenylcyclopropenone (DPC). Blood samples were taken from patients before sensitization (week 0) and then at 2, 6 and about 24 weeks after DPC sensitization. Blood for TCR sequencing was provided by twenty-nine alopecia patients at one to four time points (pre-sensitization, 2, 6 and 24 weeks).

The method was RACE. TCRdb shows the sequencer as NextSeq 500. During library preparation, unique molecular identifiers were attached to individual cDNA molecules so that TCRs could be counted in a quantitative, reproducible way. From each blood RNA sample, both TCR alpha and TCR beta chains were sequenced. In the authors' own workflow: A median of about 100,000 TCRs per sample was observed, with a range of roughly 23,224 to 750,000. The Decombinator software suite was used to annotate the V, J and CDR3 of the TCR reads. For PS versus PT1 abundance plots, all samples were subsampled to the same number of TCRs (28,000). TCRs were defined as expanded if absent before sensitization and observed at least eight times at the 2-week time point. The public reads were reprocessed in TCRdb via fastp at Q25 and MiXCR, keeping in-frame beta chains. Entries that share a CDR3 protein sequence are merged under the most common genes and DNA. None of the V and J calls come from the authors' own analysis; TCRdb made them. Across this sample there are 380,000 or so distinct CDR3 sequences, with approximately 5.8% seen only once. The top ten hold about 7.7% of the sample.

CDR1 and CDR2 were assigned from the germline V gene as SNHLY and FYNNEI. From the cysteine up to the phenylalanine, the CDR3 has a length of 15 residues. The retained sequence is limited to the CDR3, 45 bases, with the frame set at the first base. The V end loses 1 base and the J end loses 3 bases, and a stretch of 9 bases separates them. The sample's time point label, in plain terms: pre-sensitization, week 0. Read against the paper, the sample's treatment or condition label means: therapeutic diphenylcyclopropenone sensitization with weekly scalp DPC. Blood at each patch-test visit was drawn before the patch test was applied. Patients were considered eligible if aged 18 to 70, diagnosed with alopecia and deemed suitable for DPC therapy, and patients were excluded if pregnant. Total RNA was extracted from unfractionated whole blood collected in Tempus Blood RNA tubes. Study-wide conclusions, independent of this receptor: The number of TCRs above 1 in 1000 frequency did not change with DPC sensitization; there was no evidence of global repertoire structure alterations. After repeated subsampling, the strength of the expansion versus patch-test correlation and the threshold at which it became significant changed. Significantly more large CDR3 similarity clusters were formed by expanded TCRs than by pre-sensitization or healthy control sets, consistent with antigen-driven responses. Patch test score was positively correlated with the number of PT1 expanded TCRs, with significance at thresholds 8, 16 and 32 but not at 4. All patients had alopecia, a presumed autoimmune disease, so their immune response might differ from that of healthy individuals.

This clonotype was detected ten times or more. Its antigen specificity is not known. Per-base quality was not reported, and no clone a single base away is much larger than it. This sequence originates from a woman aged 18-29 years with alopecia areata. Some clones in this sample may be carry-over from other donors' samples. The sample was whole blood, taken in connection with sensitization to the hapten diphenylcyclopropenone (DPC). The V gene is TRBV2 and the J gene is TRBJ2-2; no D gene is confidently identified. CDR3 region: CASSEGSGDTGELFF. The bases are TGTGCCAGCAGTGAAGGGTCTGGGGACACCGGGGAGCTGTTTTTT. With the portions outside the CDR3 filled from the reference TRBV2 and TRBJ2-2 genes, the complete variable region becomes EPEVTQTPSHQVTQMGQEVILRCVPISNHLYFYWYRQILGQKVEFLVSFYNNEISEKSEIFDDQFSVERPDGSNFTLKIRSTKLEDSAMYFCASSEGSGDTGELFFGEGSRLTVL.